The T cell receptor (beta chain) described here comes from a study of CD8+ T cells in alopecia areata. Overall study results and limits: Significant decreases in scalp clonality and expanded CD8+ clones followed tofacitinib treatment. Lesional tissue from the scalp (especially in alopecia totalis/universalis) showed higher clonality than normal scalp.

Sequencing used cDNA as its template, made by extracting RNA and reverse transcribing it. Here immunoSEQ multiplex PCR was the method, and the copy in TCRdb shows in-frame clones only, minus some. The sample contains 130,000 or so clones, roughly nine tenths of which appear only once. The treatment was: oral pan-JAK inhibitor, 5-10 mg twice daily. From alopecia areata patients, lesional scalp punch biopsies and peripheral blood were collected. PBMCs yielded sorted CD4+ and CD8+ T cells. As for this clone: Its antigen remains unidentified.

Trimming took off 6 bases at V and 6 bases at J, with 11 bases between the two ends. CDR3 length equals 13 residues. Germline V gene lookup returns CDR1 LNHDA and CDR2 SQIVND (reference sequence). This clonotype originated in a human donor with alopecia areata. The chain joins TRBV19 to TRBJ2-2; D may be TRBD1 (5 bases). This specimen was CD8+ T cells sorted from blood, taken at week 4, from a patient treated with tofacitinib. CDR3 loop: CASRSRAAGELFF. The CDR3 DNA follows: TGTGCCAGTAGGTCCAGGGCGGCCGGGGAGCTGTTTTTT. The full variable domain, with the rest looked up from reference TRBV19 and TRBJ2-2, is DGGITQSPKYLFRKEGQNVTLSCEQNLNHDAMYWYRQDPGQGLRLIYYSQIVNDFQKGDIAEGYSVSREKKESFPLTVTSAQKNPTAFYLCASRSRAAGELFFGEGSRLTVL.